The 30 T cell receptor beta chains presented below share a single source sample, sequenced in a study of blood T cell repertoires in COVID-19. The protocol was immunoSEQ multiplex PCR, while the TCRdb copy is restricted to in-frame clones and leaves out a portion. This table has 400,000 to 500,000 clones, around nine tenths appearing once. The sample was PBMCs or T cells enriched from blood (not recorded which). Receptor source: a woman between 18 and 29 years old who had been exposed to COVID-19.

The chain combines TRBV6-5 with TRBJ2-3; a possible D gene is TRBD1 (6 bases). CDR3 length: 14 residues. V lost 6 bases and J lost 0, with 10 bases in between. The germline V gene encodes CDR1 MNHEY and CDR2 SVGAGI. The CDR3 loop reads CASRKTGSTDTQYF. The CDR3 DNA is TGTGCCAGCAGGAAGACAGGAAGCACAGATACGCAGTATTTT.

The gene calls are TRBV18 and TRBJ2-3; 8 bases are shared with TRBD2. The CDR3 length is 16 residues. V shed 3 bases and J 5 bases; nucleotides not matched to a gene: 10. Germline V CDR1 and CDR2: KGHSH, LQKENI. This CDR3 reads CASSPLPSGGGDTQYF. For the CDR3, the DNA is TGTGCCAGCTCACCGCTGCCCAGCGGGGGTGGAGATACGCAGTATTTT. Complete variable domain (other parts from reference TRBV18 and TRBJ2-3): NAGVMQNPRHLVRRRGQEARLRCSPMKGHSHVYWYRQLPEEGLKFMVYLQKENIIDESGMPKERFSAEFPKEGPSILRIQQVVRGDSAAYFCASSPLPSGGGDTQYFGPGTRLTVL.

The gene calls are TRBV11-3 and TRBJ1-5, with D possibly being TRBD1 (5 bases). V was cut by 5 bases and J by 5 bases, with 13 bases left in between. From germline, CDR1 is SGHNT and CDR2 YENEEA. This CDR3 has 14 amino acids. The chain's CDR3 is CASSHLRVYQPQHF. The CDR3 DNA sequence: TGTGCCAGCAGCCATCTCAGGGTTTATCAGCCCCAGCATTTT.

On this clone: This same CDR3 is encoded by further DNA sequences in the sample. The V gene is TRBV7-2, the J gene TRBJ1-2; D unresolved. Germline-derived CDR1 and CDR2 are SGHTA and FQGNSA. CDR3 length: 13 amino acids. V lost 5 bases to trimming and J lost 3 bases, with 10 bases between them. CDR3 sequence (DNA): TGTGCCAGCAGCCTTACGCGGGACTATGGCTACACCTTC. Encoded protein: CASSLTRDYGYTF.

The genes are TRBV10-2 and TRBJ2-1; D unclear. Germline lookup yields CDR1 WSHSY and CDR2 SAAADI. The V gene lost 7 bases and the J gene lost 3 bases, with 4 bases spanning the gap. The CDR3 totals 11 residues. The CDR3 spells CASTGYNEQFF. Here the CDR3 DNA reads TGCGCCAGCACGGGCTACAATGAGCAGTTCTTC.

This clone has only a few counts. V is TRBV2 and J is TRBJ1-3; D is undetermined. Germline V CDR1 and CDR2: SNHLY, FYNNEI. Trimming took 11 bases from V and 4 from J, leaving 9 bases between them. The CDR3 is 11 residues long. The CDR3 spells CARLEGNTIYF. The CDR3 region has the DNA TGTGCCCGCCTGGAGGGAAACACCATATATTTT.

The chain is built from TRBV7-8 and TRBJ1-1; tentatively, D is TRBD1 (5 bases). This CDR3 contains 13 residues. V was trimmed by 2 bases and J by 3 bases, leaving 7 bases between them. CDR1 is SGHVS and CDR2 is FQNEAQ in the germline V gene. CDR3 region: CASSLPGHTEAFF. CDR3 nucleotide sequence: TGTGCCAGCAGCTTACCAGGGCACACTGAAGCTTTCTTT. Variable domain in full (rest from reference TRBV7-8 and TRBJ1-1): GAGVSQSPRYKVAKRGQDVALRCDPISGHVSLFWYQQALGQGPEFLTYFQNEAQLDKSGLPSDRFFAERPEGSVSTLKIQRTQQEDSAVYLCASSLPGHTEAFFGQGTRLTVV.

The chain joins TRBV19 to TRBJ2-3; D possibly corresponds to TRBD2 (7 bases). V was cut by 7 bases and J by 2 bases, with 19 bases left in between. The CDR3 contains 16 residues. Germline lookup yields CDR1 LNHDA and CDR2 SQIVND (reference sequence). CDR3 sequence reads: CASTGNRRGPTDTQYF. The CDR3 nucleotides are TGTGCCAGTACGGGAAACAGGCGGGGGCCCACAGATACGCAGTATTTT.

The J gene is TRBJ2-1, the V gene TRBV19; a weak D match, TRBD1 (5 bases). The CDR3 sequence is 12 residues long. Germline CDR1 is LNHDA and CDR2 is SQIVND (reference sequence). The V gene lost 11 bases and the J gene lost 7 bases, with 15 bases spanning the gap. The chain's CDR3 is CASGLRGNEQFF. For the CDR3, the DNA is TGTGCCTCCGGGTTAAGGGGAAATGAGCAGTTCTTC.

The chain links TRBV5-1 to TRBJ2-7; 9 bases map to TRBD1. The germline V gene has CDR1 SGHRS and CDR2 YFSETQ. The CDR3 runs 14 residues. The V gene end was trimmed by 3 bases and the J gene end by 8 bases; junction bases not matched to a gene: 9. CDR3 in amino acids: CASSSSGTGNKQYF. The DNA for the CDR3 is TGCGCCAGCAGCTCCTCCGGGACAGGGAATAAGCAGTACTTC.

With respect to this clone: Other nucleotide sequences in the sample specify the same CDR3. The J gene is TRBJ2-1, the V gene TRBV11-3; the match to TRBD1 covers 8 bases. The trim removed 4 bases at V and 0 bases at J, leaving 2 bases unmatched. Germline CDR1 reads SGHNT; CDR2 reads YENEEA. CDR3 length: 15 residues. This chain's CDR3 is CASSSGQGSYNEQFF. The CDR3 DNA follows: TGTGCCAGCAGCTCAGGACAGGGCTCCTACAATGAGCAGTTCTTC.

The chain links TRBV15 to TRBJ2-1; 13 bases fit TRBD2. V was clipped by 1 base and J by 2 bases; unmatched bases: 5. Germline CDR1 is LNHNV and CDR2 is YYDKDF (reference sequence). This CDR3 spans 18 amino acids. In nucleotides, the CDR3 is TGTGCCACCAGCAGAGGACTAGCGGGGGGAGGGGCCTACAATGAGCAGTTCTTC. It codes for CATSRGLAGGGAYNEQFF.

In nucleotides, the CDR3 is TGTGCCAGCAGTTTTAGGGGGACAGGGAATTCACCCCTCCACTTT. It translates to CASSFRGTGNSPLHF. This rearrangement joins TRBV6-5 to TRBJ1-6; 9 nucleotides line up with TRBD1. V lost 4 bases, J lost 7 bases, and 5 bases stayed unmatched. CDR3 length: 15 residues. Germline V lookup: CDR1 MNHEY, CDR2 SVGAGI.

This clone was seen a single time. The J gene is TRBJ2-6, the V gene TRBV6-5, with unresolved D. Trimming pared 0 bases from V and 6 bases from J, leaving 6 bases between. CDR1 and CDR2 from the germline V gene are MNHEY and SVGAGI. The CDR3 extends over 14 amino acids. The CDR3 reads CASSYSPLANVLTF. CDR3 nucleotides: TGTGCCAGCAGTTACTCTCCTCTGGCCAACGTCCTGACTTTC.

The J gene is TRBJ2-3, the V gene TRBV27; 7 bases fit TRBD1. Germline trimming cut 4 bases from V and 4 bases from J; bases unmatched to any gene: 8. The CDR3 runs 15 residues. Looked up from germline, CDR1 is MNHEY and CDR2 is SMNVEV (reference sequence). DNA of the CDR3: TGTGCCAGCAGTTCCTACAGGGGCTCGGCAGATACGCAGTATTTT. This sequence encodes CASSSYRGSADTQYF.

The V gene is TRBV28, the J gene TRBJ1-6; 7 bases map to TRBD1. The J segment lost 7 bases and the V segment lost 5 bases, leaving 5 bases of the junction unmatched. The CDR3 is made up of 14 amino acids. Germline-derived CDR1 and CDR2 are MDHEN and SYDVKM. The CDR3 protein is CASSPQTGNSPLHF. CDR3 nucleotides: TGTGCCAGCAGTCCTCAGACAGGGAATTCACCCCTCCACTTT. Based on the CDR3 plus reference TRBV28 and TRBJ1-6, the full variable domain is DVKVTQSSRYLVKRTGEKVFLECVQDMDHENMFWYRQDPGLGLRLIYFSYDVKMKEKGDIPEGYSVSREKKERFSLILESASTNQTSMYLCASSPQTGNSPLHFGNGTRLTVT.

This clone is a singleton in its sample. The chain is built from TRBV28 and TRBJ1-5; D not resolved. The CDR3 runs 15 residues. Looked up from germline, CDR1 is MDHEN and CDR2 is SYDVKM. Between the trimmed V and J ends, which lost 6 bases and 7 bases, there was a span of 19 bases. The CDR3 sequence: CASSSGKRAAQPQHF. CDR3 DNA sequence: TGTGCCAGCAGCTCTGGAAAGAGGGCAGCGCAGCCCCAGCATTTT.

With respect to this clone: Distinct nucleotide sequences in the sample also encode this CDR3. The rearrangement uses TRBV5-1 and TRBJ2-5; 11 bases agree with TRBD2. Germline CDR1 SGHRS, CDR2 YFSETQ. V shed 4 bases, J shed 5 bases, and the junction held 4 bases outside the gene matches. This CDR3 has 14 amino acids. The CDR3 is CASSSGTSGETQYF. CDR3 in DNA: TGCGCCAGCAGCAGCGGGACTAGCGGCGAGACCCAGTACTTC.

This clone was counted between two and nine times. The rearrangement links TRBV4-2 to TRBJ2-1; 10 positions match TRBD1. From germline, CDR1 is LGHNA and CDR2 YNFKEQ. CDR3 length equals 16 residues. J gave up 2 bases and V 2 bases, and 3 bases lay outside the gene matches. The CDR3 sequence is CASSQTGTGAYNEQFF. CDR3 in DNA: TGTGCCAGCAGCCAAACCGGGACAGGGGCCTACAATGAGCAGTTCTTC.

This chain joins TRBV7-7 and TRBJ2-3; D is perhaps TRBD1 (8 bases). Germline CDR1 reads SSHAT; CDR2 reads FNYEAQ (reference sequence). The CDR3 contains 15 residues. Trimming shortened V by 5 bases and J by 1 base, and 13 bases separated the two germline ends. In nucleotides, the CDR3 is TGTGCCAGCAGCCTCACAGGGGGGGGCACAGATACGCAGTATTTT. As protein: CASSLTGGGTDTQYF.

The chain combines TRBV5-4 with TRBJ1-1; D gene ambiguous. The CDR3 covers 13 residues. Germline-derived CDR1 and CDR2 are SGHNT and YYREEE (reference sequence). Trimming left V 0 bases short and J 1 base short, with 4 bases between. The CDR3 sequence is CASSLGGNTEAFF. The CDR3 region has the DNA TGTGCCAGCAGCTTGGGAGGGAACACTGAAGCTTTCTTT.

The count of this clone is one. The rearrangement uses TRBV7-2 and TRBJ2-7, with 12 bases lining up with TRBD1. The CDR3 runs 17 residues. Per germline, CDR1 SGHTA and CDR2 FQGNSA. V dropped 3 bases and J dropped 7; count of bases not matched to a gene: 13. The CDR3 protein is CASSLSGTGGLSWEQYF. The CDR3 DNA follows: TGTGCCAGCAGCTTGTCCGGGACAGGGGGCCTCTCCTGGGAGCAGTACTTC. The full variable domain, in which reference TRBV7-2 and TRBJ2-7 provide the parts outside the CDR3, is GAGVSQSPSNKVTEKGKDVELRCDPISGHTALYWYRQSLGQGLEFLIYFQGNSAPDKSGLPSDRFSAERTGGSVSTLTIQRTQQEDSAVYLCASSLSGTGGLSWEQYFGPGTRLTVT.

The rearrangement uses TRBV6-2 or TRBV6-3 and TRBJ1-5, with D perhaps TRBD1 (5 bases). Germline V gives CDR1 MNHEY, CDR2 SVGEGT. The CDR3 has 15 amino acids. V was shortened by 5 bases and J by 6 bases, with 17 bases between the two germline ends. The CDR3 DNA reads as TGTGCCAGCAGTGGTAACTTGGGGCCCAGTCAGCCCCAGCATTTT. It encodes CASSGNLGPSQPQHF.

This rearrangement joins TRBV19 to TRBJ1-1; 7 bases are shared with TRBD1. The CDR3 consists of 15 residues. Trimming took 4 bases from V and 0 from J; bases not matched to a gene: 5. Germline V gene sequence: CDR1 LNHDA, CDR2 SQIVND (reference sequence). As DNA, the CDR3 is TGTGCCAGTAGTACCCAGGGACAGCTGAACACTGAAGCTTTCTTT. It specifies CASSTQGQLNTEAFF.

The chain has TRBV5-4 and TRBJ1-1; the match to TRBD1 covers 12 bases. The ends lost 4 bases at V and 0 bases at J; junction bases unmatched: 4. CDR1 and CDR2 (germline): SGHNT, YYREEE (reference sequence). CDR3 length: 16 amino acids. CDR3 residues: CASSRGTGGMNTEAFF. CDR3 nucleotides: TGTGCCAGCAGCCGGGGGACAGGGGGCATGAACACTGAAGCTTTCTTT.

This clone has more than one count but fewer than ten. CDR3 DNA: TGTGCCAGCAGTTCCCCCCGCGAGCAGTACTTC. Its translation is CASSSPREQYF. The chain couples TRBV6-6 to TRBJ2-7; no reliable D call. The CDR3 spans 11 residues. Germline V gives CDR1 MNHNY, CDR2 SVGAGI (reference sequence). Trimming removed 4 bases at V and 6 bases at J, with 7 bases between.

This chain uses TRBV15 with TRBJ1-5; 7 nucleotides match TRBD1. The length of the CDR3 is 15 residues. Trimming cost V 1 base and J 3 bases; bases outside gene matches: 3. Germline CDR1 reads LNHNV; CDR2 reads YYDKDF (reference sequence). CDR3 loop: CATSRGGGFNQPQHF. CDR3 coding DNA: TGTGCCACCAGCAGAGGAGGGGGCTTCAATCAGCCCCAGCATTTT.

The chain recombines TRBV5-1 with TRBJ2-7; unclear D gene. CDR1 is SGHRS and CDR2 is YFSETQ in the germline V gene. The CDR3 runs to 14 residues. The germline V and J ends were trimmed by 1 base and 2 bases, with 10 bases remaining between them. CDR3 region: CASSLRQDPYEQYF. CDR3 sequence (DNA): TGCGCCAGCAGCTTGCGCCAGGATCCCTACGAGCAGTACTTC.

The rearrangement joins TRBV1 to TRBJ2-5; the tabulated D call, TRBD1, remains unverified against the DNA. TRBV1 is assigned pseudogene status. CDR3 length: 14 amino acids. This CDR3 is CTSSQHRAKETQYF. The CDR3 DNA reads as TGCACCAGCAGCCAACACAGGGCGAAAGAGACCCAGTACTTC.

The rearrangement links TRBV28 to TRBJ1-1; D remains unclear. The CDR3 runs 15 residues. V shed 4 bases and J shed 3 bases, with 15 bases lying between them. CDR1 and CDR2 (germline): MDHEN, SYDVKM. The CDR3 reads CASSSPLVAHTEAFF. The CDR3 nucleotides read TGTGCCAGCAGTTCCCCCCTTGTAGCACACACTGAAGCTTTCTTT.